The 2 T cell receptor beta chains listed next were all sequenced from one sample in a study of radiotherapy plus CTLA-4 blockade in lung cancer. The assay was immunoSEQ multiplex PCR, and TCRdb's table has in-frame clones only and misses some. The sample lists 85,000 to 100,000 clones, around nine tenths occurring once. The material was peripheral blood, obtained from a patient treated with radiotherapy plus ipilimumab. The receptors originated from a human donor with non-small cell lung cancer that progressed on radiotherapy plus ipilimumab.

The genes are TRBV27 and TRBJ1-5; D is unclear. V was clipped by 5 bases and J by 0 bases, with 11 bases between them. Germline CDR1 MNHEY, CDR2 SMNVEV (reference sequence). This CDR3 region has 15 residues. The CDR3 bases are TGTGCCAGCAGTCCCGGGTCTTATAGCAATCAGCCCCAGCATTTT. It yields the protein CASSPGSYSNQPQHF.

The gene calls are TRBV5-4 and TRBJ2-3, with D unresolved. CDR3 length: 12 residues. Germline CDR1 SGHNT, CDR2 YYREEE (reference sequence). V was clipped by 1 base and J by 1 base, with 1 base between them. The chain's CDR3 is CASSLRTDTQYF. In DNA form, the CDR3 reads TGTGCCAGCAGCTTGCGCACAGATACGCAGTATTTT. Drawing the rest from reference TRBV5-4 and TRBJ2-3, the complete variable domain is ETGVTQSPTHLIKTRGQQVTLRCSSQSGHNTVSWYQQALGQGPQFIFQYYREEENGRGNFPPRFSGLQFPNYSSELNVNALELDDSALYLCASSLRTDTQYFGPGTRLTVL.